This entry lists 8 T cell receptor beta chains sequenced from one sample in a study of regulatory T cells in long-lasting Graves disease. For TCR beta, libraries came from iRepertoire HTBI primers and Arm-PCR of CDR3 regions. TCRdb re-derived calls from the multiplex PCR reads in MiXCR, one entry per CDR3 protein. Counted here are around 340,000 distinct CDR3 sequences, roughly 21% occurring once; the ten biggest clones make up approximately 31%. Time point defined: persistent/refractory GD, antithyroid drugs over 5 years with positive TRAb. The TCR library used RNA extracted from PBMCs. The sequencing used peripheral blood mononuclear cells (PBMCs), collected when the disease was refractory, from a patient treated with antithyroid drugs. The receptors were sampled from a female donor with Graves disease.

This clonotype came up a few times. The chain recombines TRBV18 with TRBJ2-5, with 7 bases lining up with TRBD1. Germline V gene lookup returns CDR1 KGHSH and CDR2 LQKENI. The junction had 16 bases not matched to a gene; V was cut back by 3 bases and J by 6 bases. There are 17 residues in the CDR3. The CDR3 nucleotides read TGTGCCAGCTCACCCAAGCCGGGACAGCAGAACGGGAAGACCCAGTACTTC. Protein: CASSPKPGQQNGKTQYF. Full variable domain (outside the CDR3, taken from reference TRBV18 and TRBJ2-5): NAGVMQNPRHLVRRRGQEARLRCSPMKGHSHVYWYRQLPEEGLKFMVYLQKENIIDESGMPKERFSAEFPKEGPSILRIQQVVRGDSAAYFCASSPKPGQQNGKTQYFGPGTRLLVL.

This clonotype was seen ten or more times. V and J are TRBV12-3 or TRBV12-4 and TRBJ2-6; a possible D gene is TRBD2 (5 bases). Trimming left V 6 bases short and J 1 base short, with 10 bases between. This CDR3 is 15 amino acids long. The CDR3, as DNA: TGTGCCAGCAGCTTGGGGAGTTCTGGGGCCAACGTCCTGACTTTC. Amino acid sequence: CASSLGSSGANVLTF.

This clonotype came up a few times. The CDR3 bases are TGTGCCAGCAGCCAAGCTGTGGGGTTAGGACCCTACGAGCAGTACTTC. Translating gives CASSQAVGLGPYEQYF. This chain uses TRBV3-1 with TRBJ2-7; D remains unclear. Trimming cost V 1 base and J 2 bases, with 15 bases left between them. Germline V gives CDR1 LGHDT, CDR2 YNNKEL (reference sequence). The CDR3 is 16 amino acids.

This clonotype was found a few times. This chain connects TRBV10-3 to TRBJ1-1; 7 nucleotides line up with TRBD1. With 10 bases clipped from V and 5 bases from J, the junction kept 13 bases outside the gene matches. The germline V gene encodes CDR1 ENHRY and CDR2 SYGVKD. The CDR3 has 14 residues. The CDR3 DNA follows: TGTGCCACGCTCCTGGAGGGGGCAGGAACTGAAGCTTTCTTT. This encodes CATLLEGAGTEAFF.

This clonotype was observed many times. The rearrangement joins TRBV28 to TRBJ1-2; D uncertain. The CDR3 is made up of 12 amino acids. V lost 8 bases to trimming and J lost 5 bases, with 12 bases between them. CDR1 is MDHEN, CDR2 SYDVKM, per germline. The CDR3: CASGWPGYGYTF. The CDR3 DNA is TGTGCCAGCGGGTGGCCGGGGTATGGCTACACCTTC.

The rearrangement joins TRBV28 to TRBJ2-7; 7 bases line up with TRBD1. V was clipped by 5 bases and J by 3 bases; unmatched bases: 10. The CDR3 has 15 residues. Per the germline V gene, CDR1 is MDHEN and CDR2 is SYDVKM. CDR3 nucleotides: TGTGCCAGCAGTACTTGGGGACAGAGAGTCTACGAGCAGTACTTC. Protein product: CASSTWGQRVYEQYF. Using reference TRBV28 and TRBJ2-7 for the parts outside the CDR3, the full variable domain is DVKVTQSSRYLVKRTGEKVFLECVQDMDHENMFWYRQDPGLGLRLIYFSYDVKMKEKGDIPEGYSVSREKKERFSLILESASTNQTSMYLCASSTWGQRVYEQYFGPGTRLTVT.

The rearrangement uses TRBV5-1 and TRBJ1-1; the D is unclear. With 2 bases removed from V and 2 bases from J, the gap between germline ends came to 13 bases. This CDR3 is 15 amino acids long. The V gene's germline CDR1 is SGHRS and CDR2 YFSETQ. DNA of the CDR3: TGCGCCAGCAGCTTTAATGTACAGTCTAACACTGAAGCTTTCTTT. Translation: CASSFNVQSNTEAFF. Full variable domain (remainder filled in from reference TRBV5-1 and TRBJ1-1): KAGVTQTPRYLIKTRGQQVTLSCSPISGHRSVSWYQQTPGQGLQFLFEYFSETQRNKGNFPGRFSGRQFSNSRSEMNVSTLELGDSALYLCASSFNVQSNTEAFFGQGTRLTVV.

In its sample, this clonotype was seen many times. The V and J genes are TRBV5-6 and TRBJ2-5, with TRBD2 matching over 7 bases. V lost 0 bases, J lost 3 bases, and 2 bases stayed unmatched. The CDR3 is 14 amino acids. Per the germline V gene, CDR1 is SGHDT and CDR2 is YYEEEE. CDR3 DNA: TGTGCCAGCAGCTTGGGGGGAGGGAAAGAGACCCAGTACTTC. It encodes CASSLGGGKETQYF.